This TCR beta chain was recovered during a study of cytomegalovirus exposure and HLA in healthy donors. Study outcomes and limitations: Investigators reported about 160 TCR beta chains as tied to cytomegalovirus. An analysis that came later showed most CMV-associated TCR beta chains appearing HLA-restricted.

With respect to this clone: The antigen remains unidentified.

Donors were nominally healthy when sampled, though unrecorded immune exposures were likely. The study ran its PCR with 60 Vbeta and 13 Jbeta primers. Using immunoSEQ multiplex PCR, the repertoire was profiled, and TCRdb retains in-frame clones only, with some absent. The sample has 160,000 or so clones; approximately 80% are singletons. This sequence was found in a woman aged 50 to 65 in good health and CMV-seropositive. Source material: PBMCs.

CDR3 DNA sequence: TGTGCCAGTAGTACCTCCAGGGGGCGACCTCAGCCCCAGCATTTT. Its translation is CASSTSRGRPQPQHF. V usage is TRBV19 and J usage is TRBJ1-5, with 8 bases matching TRBD1. Germline V lookup: CDR1 LNHDA, CDR2 SQIVND (reference sequence). V gave up 4 bases and J gave up 6 bases; unmatched junction bases: 8. The CDR3 is 15 residues long.